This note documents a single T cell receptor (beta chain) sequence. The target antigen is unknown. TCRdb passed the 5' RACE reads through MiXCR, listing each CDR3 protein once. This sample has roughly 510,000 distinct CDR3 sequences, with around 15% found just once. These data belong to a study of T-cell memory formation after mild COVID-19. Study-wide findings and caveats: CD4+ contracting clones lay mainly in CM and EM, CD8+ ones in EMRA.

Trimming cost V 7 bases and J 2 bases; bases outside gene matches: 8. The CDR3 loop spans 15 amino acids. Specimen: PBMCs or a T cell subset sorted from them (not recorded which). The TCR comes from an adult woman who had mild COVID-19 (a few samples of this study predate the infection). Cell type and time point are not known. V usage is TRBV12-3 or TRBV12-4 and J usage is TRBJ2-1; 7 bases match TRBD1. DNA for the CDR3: TGTGCCAGCATTCGGGGTGGGACAGCCTACAATGAGCAGTTCTTC. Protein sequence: CASIRGGTAYNEQFF.